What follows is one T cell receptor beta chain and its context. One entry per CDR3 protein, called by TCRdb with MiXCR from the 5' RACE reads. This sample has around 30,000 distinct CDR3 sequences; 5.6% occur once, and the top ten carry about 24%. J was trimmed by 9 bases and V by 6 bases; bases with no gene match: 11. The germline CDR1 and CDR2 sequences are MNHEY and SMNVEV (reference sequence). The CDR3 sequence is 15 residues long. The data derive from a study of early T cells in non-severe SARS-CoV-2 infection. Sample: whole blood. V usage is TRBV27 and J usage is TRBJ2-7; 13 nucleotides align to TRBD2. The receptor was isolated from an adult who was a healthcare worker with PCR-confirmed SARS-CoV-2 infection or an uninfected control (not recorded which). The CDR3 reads CASSPGTSGRAGQYF. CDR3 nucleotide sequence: TGTGCCAGCAGCCCCGGAACTAGCGGGAGGGCCGGGCAGTACTTC.